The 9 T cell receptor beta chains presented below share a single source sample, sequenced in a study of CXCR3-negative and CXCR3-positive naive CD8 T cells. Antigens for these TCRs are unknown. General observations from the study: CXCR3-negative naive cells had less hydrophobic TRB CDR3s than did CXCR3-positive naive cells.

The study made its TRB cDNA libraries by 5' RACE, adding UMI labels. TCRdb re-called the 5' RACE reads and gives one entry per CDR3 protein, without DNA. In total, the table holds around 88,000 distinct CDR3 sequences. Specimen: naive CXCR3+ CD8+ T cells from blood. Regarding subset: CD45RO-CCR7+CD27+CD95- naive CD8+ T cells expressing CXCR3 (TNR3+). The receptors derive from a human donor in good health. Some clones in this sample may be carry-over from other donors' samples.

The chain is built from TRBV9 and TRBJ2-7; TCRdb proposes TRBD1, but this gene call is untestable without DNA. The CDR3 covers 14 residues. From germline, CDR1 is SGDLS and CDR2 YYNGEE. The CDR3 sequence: CASSVGWGLYEQYF.

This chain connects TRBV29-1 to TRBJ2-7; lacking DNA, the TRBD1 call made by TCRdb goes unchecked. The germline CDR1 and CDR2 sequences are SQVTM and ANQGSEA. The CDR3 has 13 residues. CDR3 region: CSVRDRGYYEQYF.

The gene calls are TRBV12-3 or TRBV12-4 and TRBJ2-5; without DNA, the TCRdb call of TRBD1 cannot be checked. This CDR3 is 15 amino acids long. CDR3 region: CASTLIPRGGETQYF.

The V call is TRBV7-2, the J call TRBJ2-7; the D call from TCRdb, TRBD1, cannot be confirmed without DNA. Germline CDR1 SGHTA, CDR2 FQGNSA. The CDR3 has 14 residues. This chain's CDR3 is CASSLTGGLDEQYF.

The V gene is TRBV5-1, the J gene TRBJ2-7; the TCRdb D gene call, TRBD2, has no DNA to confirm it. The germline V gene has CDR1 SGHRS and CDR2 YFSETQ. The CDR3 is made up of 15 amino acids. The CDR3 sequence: CASSLPPPTGSEQYF.

The CDR3 spells CSVPTDSYNEQFF. J is TRBJ2-1 and V is TRBV29-1; no DNA is available, so the TRBD1 call from TCRdb remains unchecked. The CDR3 is 13 amino acids. The germline CDR1 and CDR2 sequences are SQVTM and ANQGSEA.

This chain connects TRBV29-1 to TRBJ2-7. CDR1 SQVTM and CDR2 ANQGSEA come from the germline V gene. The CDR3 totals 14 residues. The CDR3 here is CSVEAPGRTYEQYF.

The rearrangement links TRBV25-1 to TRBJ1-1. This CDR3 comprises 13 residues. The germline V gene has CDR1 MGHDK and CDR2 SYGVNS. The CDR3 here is CASRDSLNTEAFF.

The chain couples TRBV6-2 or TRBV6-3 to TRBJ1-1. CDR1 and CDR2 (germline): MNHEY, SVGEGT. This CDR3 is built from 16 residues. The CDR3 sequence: CASNYYLGRANTEAFF.